This T cell receptor (beta chain) was obtained from a study of blood T cell repertoires in COVID-19. Clones were read by immunoSEQ multiplex PCR, and TCRdb kept only the in-frame ones, dropping some. Of about 190,000 clones listed, 80% to 90% were seen once; the top ten hold around 1.9%. This clone was seen just once. The V end lost 6 bases, the J end lost 0 bases, and 12 bases lay between the germline ends. CDR3 length equals 15 residues. The V gene's germline CDR1 is LNHDA and CDR2 SQIVND (reference sequence). The clonotype was recovered from a man between 65 and 85 years old with active or convalescent COVID-19. The chain is built from TRBV19 and TRBJ1-3; D is possibly TRBD1 (6 bases). The sample taken for sequencing was peripheral blood. CDR3 sequence: CASRKQGHSGNTIYF. CDR3 DNA: TGTGCCAGTAGAAAACAGGGCCACTCTGGAAACACCATATATTTT.